Sequencing of this T cell receptor beta chain was carried out in a study of tissue T cells after allogeneic stem cell transplantation. The V segment lost 3 bases and the J segment 7 bases; nucleotides outside the gene matches: 4. The CDR3 consists of 12 residues. Per the germline V gene, CDR1 is GFQATS and CDR2 is STVNSAI. This clone was recorded a few times. Its target is unknown. Gene names refer to mouse genes. The CDR3 end is not reached by the read, which stops 1 residue before it; the germline J gene fills it in. The assay was immunoSEQ multiplex PCR, and TCRdb's table has in-frame clones only and misses some. The sample carries about 6,900 clones, approximately 50% recorded once. Study results and caveats: Blood and spleen captured only part of the tissue TCR repertoire. Within patients, tissue anatomy strongly shaped TCR repertoire composition. Motif-based clustering found tissue-specific repertoire signatures shared across patients, though few clones were shared.

The time point here: mouse harvest day 7 after allogeneic transplant. The graft held 10^6 splenic CD5+ T cells and 10^7 T-cell-depleted bone marrow cells. Tissues came from B6→BALB/c major-mismatch GVHD mice at day 7 or 14. This chain joins TRBV20 and TRBJ2-7, with 9 bases aligning to TRBD1. The origin of this receptor is a female BALB/c mouse given C57BL/6 T cells with graft-versus-host disease after an allogeneic hematopoietic cell transplant. The sequencing sample was made of gut tissue. The CDR3 loop is CGARGQGWEQYF. The CDR3 bases that were read are TGTGGTGCTAGAGGACAGGGGTGGGAACAGTAC.